This T cell receptor (beta chain) was recorded in a study of cytomegalovirus exposure and HLA in healthy donors. Study-wide results and caveats: Highest at DRB1 and lowest at HLA-C, TCR association rates differed among HLA loci in a later analysis. An analysis done earlier found most TCR beta V segments productive about 87% or about 30% of the time.

In nominal health when sampled, donors likely had unrecorded immune exposures nonetheless. Turning to this clone: Its antigen is not identified. This sample also contains other DNA sequences that code for the same CDR3.

The CDR3 extends over 11 amino acids. V shed 4 bases and J shed 7 bases, with 7 bases lying between them. Germline V gene data show CDR1 as DFQATT and CDR2 as SNEGSKA (reference sequence). Researchers ran the PCR with 60 Vbeta and 13 Jbeta primers. Using immunoSEQ multiplex PCR, the repertoire was profiled, and TCRdb retains in-frame clones only, with some absent. The profile shows 85,000 to 100,000 clones, about 84% of them singletons. This chain uses TRBV20-1 with TRBJ2-2, with a possible D match to TRBD2 (6 bases). This receptor was obtained from a girl aged 2 to 10 in good health and CMV-seropositive. Material: PBMCs. The CDR3 DNA sequence: TGCAGTGCTAAGCGGGTCGGGGAGCTGTTTTTT. Translation: CSAKRVGELFF.